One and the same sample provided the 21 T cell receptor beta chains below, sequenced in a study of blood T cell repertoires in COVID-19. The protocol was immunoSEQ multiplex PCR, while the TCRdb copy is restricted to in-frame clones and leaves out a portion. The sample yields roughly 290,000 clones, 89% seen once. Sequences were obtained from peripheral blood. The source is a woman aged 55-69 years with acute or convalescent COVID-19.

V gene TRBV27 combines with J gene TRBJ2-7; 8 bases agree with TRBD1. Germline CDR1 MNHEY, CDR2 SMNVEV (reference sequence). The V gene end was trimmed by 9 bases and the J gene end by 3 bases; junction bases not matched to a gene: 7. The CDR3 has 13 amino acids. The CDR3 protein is CASAGTGIYEQYF. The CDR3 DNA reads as TGTGCCAGTGCCGGGACAGGAATCTACGAGCAGTACTTC.

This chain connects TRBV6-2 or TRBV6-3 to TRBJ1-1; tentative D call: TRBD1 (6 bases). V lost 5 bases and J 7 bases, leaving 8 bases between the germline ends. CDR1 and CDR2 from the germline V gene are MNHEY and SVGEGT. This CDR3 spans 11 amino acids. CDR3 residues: CASSQGYEAFF. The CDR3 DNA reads TGTGCCAGCAGTCAGGGGTATGAAGCTTTCTTT.

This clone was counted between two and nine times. CDR3 sequence reads: CASSGQGALNIQYF. The CDR3 DNA follows: TGTGCCAGCAGTGGACAGGGGGCGTTAAACATTCAGTACTTC. V gene TRBV2 combines with J gene TRBJ2-4, with TRBD1 identical over 10 bases. The V segment lost 4 bases and the J segment 6 bases; nucleotides outside the gene matches: 3. The CDR3 runs 14 residues. Per germline, CDR1 SNHLY and CDR2 FYNNEI.

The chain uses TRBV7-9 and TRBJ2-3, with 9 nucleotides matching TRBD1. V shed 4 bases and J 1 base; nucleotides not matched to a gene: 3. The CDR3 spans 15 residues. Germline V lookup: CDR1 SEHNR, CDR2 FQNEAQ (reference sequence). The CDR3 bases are TGTGCCAGCAGCTCCGGGGACAGGGGCACAGATACGCAGTATTTT. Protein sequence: CASSSGDRGTDTQYF.

The CDR3 sequence: CASSPPTGVRYEQYF. The CDR3 bases are TGTGCCAGCAGCCCCCCGACAGGGGTACGCTACGAGCAGTACTTC. The chain employs TRBV28 and TRBJ2-7; TRBD1 matches at 8 bases. This CDR3 is 15 amino acids long. V shed 6 bases and J 3 bases; nucleotides not matched to a gene: 10. CDR1 and CDR2 (germline): MDHEN, SYDVKM.

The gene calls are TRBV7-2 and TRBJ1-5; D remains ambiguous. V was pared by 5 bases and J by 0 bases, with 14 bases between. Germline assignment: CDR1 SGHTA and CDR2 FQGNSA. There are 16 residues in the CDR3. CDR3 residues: CASSHRMRDSNQPQHF. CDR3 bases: TGTGCCAGCAGCCACCGTATGAGGGATAGCAATCAGCCCCAGCATTTT.

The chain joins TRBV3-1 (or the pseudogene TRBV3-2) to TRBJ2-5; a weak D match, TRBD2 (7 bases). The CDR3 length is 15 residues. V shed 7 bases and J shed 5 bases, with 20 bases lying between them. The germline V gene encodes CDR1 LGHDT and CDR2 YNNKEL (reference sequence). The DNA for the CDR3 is TGTGCCAGCATGAAGAGGGGGGGGGCCTCGGAGACCCAGTACTTC. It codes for CASMKRGGASETQYF.

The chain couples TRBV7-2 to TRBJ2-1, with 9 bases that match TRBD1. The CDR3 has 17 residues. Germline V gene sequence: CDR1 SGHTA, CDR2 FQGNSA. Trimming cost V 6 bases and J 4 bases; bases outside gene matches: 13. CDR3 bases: TGTGCCAGCAGGGGACAGGGTGGCCCGGGGGTATACAATGAGCAGTTCTTC. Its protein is CASRGQGGPGVYNEQFF.

The CDR3 here is CASSEGGQGRIYGYTF. CDR3 in DNA: TGTGCCAGCAGTGAAGGGGGACAGGGAAGAATTTATGGCTACACCTTC. V and J are TRBV2 and TRBJ1-2; 9 positions match TRBD1. The CDR3 has 16 amino acids. Germline V gene lookup returns CDR1 SNHLY and CDR2 FYNNEI. V shed 1 base and J 5 bases; nucleotides not matched to a gene: 8.

Here the CDR3 reads CASSLPAGLAGATGELFF. Written as DNA, the CDR3 is TGTGCCAGCAGTCTTCCAGCAGGGCTAGCGGGGGCCACCGGGGAGCTGTTTTTT. The chain carries TRBV6-2 or TRBV6-3 and TRBJ2-2, with 10 bases fitting TRBD2. Germline CDR1 is MNHEY and CDR2 is SVGEGT. V dropped 5 bases and J dropped 4; count of bases not matched to a gene: 13. The CDR3 extends over 18 amino acids.

CDR3 coding DNA: TGTGCCAGCAGTCGACCGGGACAGGGGTTCGATGGCTACACCTTC. Amino acid sequence: CASSRPGQGFDGYTF. The rearrangement uses TRBV27 and TRBJ1-2; 10 bases match TRBD1. From germline, CDR1 is MNHEY and CDR2 SMNVEV (reference sequence). Trimming at V came to 5 bases and at J to 6 bases, leaving 9 bases not matched to a gene. The CDR3 loop spans 15 amino acids.

The CDR3 region has the DNA TGTGCCAGCAGCTTAGGTTTCAGGGACCAAGAGACCCAGTACTTC. Its protein is CASSLGFRDQETQYF. The chain uses TRBV7-8 and TRBJ2-5; D perhaps matches TRBD1 (5 bases). Trimming pared 1 base from V and 0 bases from J, leaving 9 bases between. This CDR3 spans 15 amino acids. CDR1 is SGHVS, CDR2 FQNEAQ, per germline.

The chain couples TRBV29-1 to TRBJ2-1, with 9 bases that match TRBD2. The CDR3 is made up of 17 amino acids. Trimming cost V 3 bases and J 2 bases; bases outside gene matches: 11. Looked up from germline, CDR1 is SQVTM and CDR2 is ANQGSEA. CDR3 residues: CSVEPTIAGEAYNEQFF. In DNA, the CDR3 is TGCAGCGTTGAGCCCACAATAGCGGGGGAAGCCTACAATGAGCAGTTCTTC.

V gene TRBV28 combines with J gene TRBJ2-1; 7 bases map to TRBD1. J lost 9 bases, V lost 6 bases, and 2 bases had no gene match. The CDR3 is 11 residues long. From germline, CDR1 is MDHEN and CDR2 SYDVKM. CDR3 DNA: TGTGCCAGCAGATGGGACAGTGAGCAGTTCTTC. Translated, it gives CASRWDSEQFF.

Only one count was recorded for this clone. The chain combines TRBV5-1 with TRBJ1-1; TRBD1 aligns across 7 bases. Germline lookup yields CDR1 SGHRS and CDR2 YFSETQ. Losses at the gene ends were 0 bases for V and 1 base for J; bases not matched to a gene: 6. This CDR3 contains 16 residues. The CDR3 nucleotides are TGCGCCAGCAGCTTGGAGTTGGGGGACAGGAACACTGAAGCTTTCTTT. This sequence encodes CASSLELGDRNTEAFF.

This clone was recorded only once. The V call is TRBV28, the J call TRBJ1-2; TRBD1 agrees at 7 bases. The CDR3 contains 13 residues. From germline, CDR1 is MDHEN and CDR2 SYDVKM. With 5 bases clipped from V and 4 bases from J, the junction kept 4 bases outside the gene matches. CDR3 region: CASSPGTVYGYTF. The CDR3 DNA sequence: TGTGCCAGCAGTCCCGGGACAGTCTATGGCTACACCTTC.

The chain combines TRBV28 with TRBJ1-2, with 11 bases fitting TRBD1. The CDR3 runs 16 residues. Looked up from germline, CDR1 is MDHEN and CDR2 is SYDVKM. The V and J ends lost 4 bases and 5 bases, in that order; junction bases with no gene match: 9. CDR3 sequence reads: CASSSPRTGGGYGYTF. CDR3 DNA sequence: TGTGCCAGCAGTTCCCCGCGGACAGGGGGCGGGTATGGCTACACCTTC.

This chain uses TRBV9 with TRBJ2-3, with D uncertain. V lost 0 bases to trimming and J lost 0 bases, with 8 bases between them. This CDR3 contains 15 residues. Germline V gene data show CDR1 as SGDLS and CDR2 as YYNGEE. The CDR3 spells CASSVVATSTDTQYF. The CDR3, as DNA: TGTGCCAGCAGCGTAGTTGCGACTAGCACAGATACGCAGTATTTT.

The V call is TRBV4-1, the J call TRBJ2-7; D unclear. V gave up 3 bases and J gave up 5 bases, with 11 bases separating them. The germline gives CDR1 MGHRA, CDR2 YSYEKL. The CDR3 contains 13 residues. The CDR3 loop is CASSHVEQHEQYF. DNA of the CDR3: TGCGCCAGCAGCCATGTAGAGCAACACGAGCAGTACTTC.

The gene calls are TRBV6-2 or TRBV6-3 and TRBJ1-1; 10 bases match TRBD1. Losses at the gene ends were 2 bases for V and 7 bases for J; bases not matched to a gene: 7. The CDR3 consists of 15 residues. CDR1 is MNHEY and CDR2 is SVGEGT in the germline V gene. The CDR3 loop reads CASSYPGTGVFEAFF. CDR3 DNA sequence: TGTGCCAGCAGTTACCCCGGGACAGGGGTATTTGAAGCTTTCTTT.

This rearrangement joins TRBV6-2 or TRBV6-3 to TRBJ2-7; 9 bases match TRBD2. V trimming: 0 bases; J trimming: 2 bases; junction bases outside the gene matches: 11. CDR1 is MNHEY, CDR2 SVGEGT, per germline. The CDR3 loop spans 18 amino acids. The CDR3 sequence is CASSYSMLAGRMTYEQYF. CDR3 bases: TGTGCCAGCAGTTACTCGATGCTAGCGGGACGCATGACCTACGAGCAGTACTTC.